This T cell receptor (beta chain) was retrieved from a study of OX40 agonist ivuxolimab in advanced cancers. Systemic immunosuppression or a history of autoimmune disease excluded patients. Germline loops: CDR1 SGDLS, CDR2 YYNGEE. The V gene lost 4 bases and the J gene lost 3 bases, with 16 bases spanning the gap. The CDR3 runs 16 residues. Profiling relied on immunoSEQ multiplex PCR, and the TCRdb table lists in-frame clones only, not all of them. Seen here are 50,000 to 75,000 clones, about four fifths observed once, and the top ten hold 0.95% to 1.5%. The chain links TRBV9 to TRBJ1-4; the D gene is possibly TRBD1 (6 bases). This clonotype was obtained from an adult with an advanced solid tumor such as melanoma, head and neck, liver or kidney cancer. The sequencing here drew on CD4+ or CD8+ T cells sorted from blood, taken in a trial of the OX40 agonist ivuxolimab. The CDR3 here is CASSPRDEGANEKLFF. CDR3 DNA sequence: TGTGCCAGCAGCCCAAGAGATGAGGGGGCTAATGAAAAACTGTTTTTT.